The clone carrying this T cell receptor (beta chain) was seen only once. Its antigen is currently unknown. Clones were sequenced by immunoSEQ multiplex PCR, and TCRdb holds only the in-frame ones, with some missing. The data show about 15,000 clones, roughly 80% seen once. Two lung cancer pathologists independently confirmed each histologic diagnosis. This entry belongs to a study of immune evolution from preneoplasia to lung adenocarcinoma. General observations from the study: KRAS-mutant nodules had the highest T cell clonality. Normal lung had highest clonality; later lesions appeared denser, more diverse.

V lost 6 bases, J lost 5 bases, and 2 bases stayed unmatched. This CDR3 is built from 14 residues. Germline loops: CDR1 SGHTA, CDR2 FQGNSA. The source is a person aged 65-85 years with lung adenocarcinoma. Sequencing was performed on FFPE minimally invasive lung adenocarcinoma tissue. The J gene is TRBJ2-1, the V gene TRBV7-2; 12 bases agree with TRBD2. CDR3 residues: CASSRTSGDNEQFF. In DNA form, the CDR3 reads TGTGCCAGCAGTCGGACTAGCGGGGACAATGAGCAGTTCTTC.